Listed below are T cell receptor beta chains from one sample, sequenced in a study of a mutant IDH1 vaccine in newly diagnosed glioma. Their antigens remain unidentified. Some clones are missing from TCRdb's copy, which holds only in-frame ones; the method was immunoSEQ multiplex PCR. The sample carries about 42,000 clones, roughly 83% recorded once. Sequences were derived from PBMCs, sampled from a glioma patient whose treatment included an IDH1 peptide vaccine. The receptors originated from a woman in her forties or fifties with glioma. Both conserved end residues are part of each CDR3. A D gene is named only where the DNA matches it firmly. Size tells how often a clone was seen (once, few, many) or the class of an expanded clone, and some rows leave it out.

V gene: TRBV9
CDR3 length: 17
J gene: TRBJ1-4
clone size: -
D gene: -
CDR3 DNA: TGTGCCAGCAGCACAACCCCCGGACATTTGGGTAATGAAAAACTGTTTTTT
CDR3 protein: CASSTTPGHLGNEKLFF

V gene: TRBV5-4
CDR3 length: 15
J gene: TRBJ2-3
clone size: -
D gene: TRBD2
CDR3 DNA: TGTGCCAGCAGCTTAGCGGGGGCGAGCACAGATACGCAGTATTTT
CDR3 protein: CASSLAGASTDTQYF

V gene: TRBV6-5
CDR3 length: 12
J gene: TRBJ1-1
clone size: -
D gene: -
CDR3 DNA: TGTGCCAGCAGAAGGGGGATGGATGAAGCTTTCTTT
CDR3 protein: CASRRGMDEAFF

V gene: TRBV19
CDR3 length: 15
J gene: TRBJ1-5
clone size: -
D gene: -
CDR3 DNA: TGTGCCAGTAGTATTCGTGGGGGTAGCAATCAGCCCCAGCATTTT
CDR3 protein: CASSIRGGSNQPQHF

V gene: TRBV12-5
CDR3 length: 16
J gene: TRBJ1-1
clone size: -
D gene: -
CDR3 DNA: TGTGCTAGTGGTTTGGTCTTCGGGTACCGTGAGGGTGAAGCTTTCTTT
CDR3 protein: CASGLVFGYREGEAFF

V gene: TRBV5-1
CDR3 length: 15
J gene: TRBJ1-1
clone size: -
D gene: -
CDR3 DNA: TGCGCCAGCAGCTTGCTACTTCAGGTCCGGTCTGAAGCTTTCTTT
CDR3 protein: CASSLLLQVRSEAFF

V gene: TRBV7-2
CDR3 length: 13
J gene: TRBJ1-1
clone size: -
D gene: -
CDR3 DNA: TGTGCCAGCAGCTTACAAGGGGGCACTGAAGCTTTCTTT
CDR3 protein: CASSLQGGTEAFF

V gene: TRBV5-1
CDR3 length: 12
J gene: TRBJ1-2
clone size: -
D gene: -
CDR3 DNA: TGCGCCAGCAGCTTAGACACCCATGGCTACACCTTC
CDR3 protein: CASSLDTHGYTF

V gene: TRBV4-1
CDR3 length: 18
J gene: TRBJ2-3
clone size: -
D gene: TRBD2
CDR3 DNA: TGCGCCAGCGGACTGATAGCGGGGGGCTACTCCGAGGCGGATACGCAGTATTTT
CDR3 protein: CASGLIAGGYSEADTQYF

V gene: TRBV7-2
CDR3 length: 14
J gene: TRBJ2-1
clone size: -
D gene: -
CDR3 DNA: TGTGCCAGCATCCCCGGGGCCAAATACAATGAGCAGTTCTTC
CDR3 protein: CASIPGAKYNEQFF

V gene: TRBV7-2
CDR3 length: 12
J gene: TRBJ2-7
clone size: -
D gene: TRBD1
CDR3 DNA: TGTGCCAGCAGCCGACCAGGACAGGCTCTGGGCTTC
CDR3 protein: CASSRPGQALGF

V gene: TRBV7-9
CDR3 length: 16
J gene: TRBJ1-1
clone size: -
D gene: TRBD1
CDR3 DNA: TGTGCCAGCAGCTCTCGTCAGGGGGCGCGGAACACTGAAGCTTTCTTT
CDR3 protein: CASSSRQGARNTEAFF

V gene: TRBV6-6
CDR3 length: 14
J gene: TRBJ1-2
clone size: -
D gene: TRBD1
CDR3 DNA: TGTGCCAGCAGCACAACAGGGGGCGTAGGTGGCTACACCTTC
CDR3 protein: CASSTTGGVGGYTF

V gene: TRBV19
CDR3 length: 14
J gene: TRBJ1-4
clone size: -
D gene: -
CDR3 DNA: TGTGCCAGTAGCGAGACAACAACTAATGAAAAACTGTTTTTT
CDR3 protein: CASSETTTNEKLFF

V gene: TRBV5-1
CDR3 length: 18
J gene: TRBJ2-1
clone size: once
D gene: TRBD2
CDR3 DNA: TGCGCCAGCAGCCCTTTCCCTCTAGCGGGGGCCTATCTGAATGAGCAGTTCTTC
CDR3 protein: CASSPFPLAGAYLNEQFF

V gene: TRBV5-1
CDR3 length: 14
J gene: TRBJ2-3
clone size: -
D gene: -
CDR3 DNA: TGCGCCAGCAGCCGGGACCACGCCACAGATACGCAGTATTTT
CDR3 protein: CASSRDHATDTQYF

V gene: TRBV5-6
CDR3 length: 16
J gene: TRBJ2-7
clone size: -
D gene: TRBD1
CDR3 DNA: TGTGCCAGCAGCCCCCACGCTGGGACAGGGGAGGGCGAGCAGTACTTC
CDR3 protein: CASSPHAGTGEGEQYF

V gene: TRBV9
CDR3 length: 11
J gene: TRBJ2-3
clone size: -
D gene: -
CDR3 DNA: TGTGCCAGCAGCGCGGGAGATACGCAGTATTTT
CDR3 protein: CASSAGDTQYF

V gene: TRBV4-3
CDR3 length: 16
J gene: TRBJ1-3
clone size: -
D gene: -
CDR3 DNA: TGCGCCAGCAGCCAAGATCGAACGGGGGCTGGAAACACCATATATTTT
CDR3 protein: CASSQDRTGAGNTIYF

V gene: TRBV19
CDR3 length: 13
J gene: TRBJ1-1
clone size: -
D gene: -
CDR3 DNA: TGTGCCAGTAGTACCGGGGGGAACACTGAAGCTTTCTTT
CDR3 protein: CASSTGGNTEAFF

V gene: TRBV27
CDR3 length: 16
J gene: TRBJ2-7
clone size: -
D gene: -
CDR3 DNA: TGTGCCAGCAGTTTCTCACTTGGATCGGTGGTACACGAGCAGTACTTC
CDR3 protein: CASSFSLGSVVHEQYF

V gene: TRBV4-1
CDR3 length: 16
J gene: TRBJ2-7
clone size: -
D gene: -
CDR3 DNA: TGCGCCAGCAGCCAAGATGAAAACTCCATCCCCAACGAGCAGTACTTC
CDR3 protein: CASSQDENSIPNEQYF

V gene: TRBV7-9
CDR3 length: 13
J gene: TRBJ1-1
clone size: -
D gene: TRBD1
CDR3 DNA: TGTGCCAGCAGCTCACCAGGGGGCACTGAAGCTTTCTTT
CDR3 protein: CASSSPGGTEAFF

V gene: TRBV19
CDR3 length: 15
J gene: TRBJ1-3
clone size: -
D gene: -
CDR3 DNA: TGTGCCAGTAGTTGGGACACCAACCGTGGAAACACCATATATTTT
CDR3 protein: CASSWDTNRGNTIYF

V gene: TRBV4-1
CDR3 length: 17
J gene: TRBJ2-7
clone size: -
D gene: TRBD1
CDR3 DNA: TGCGCCAGCAGCCAACGAATGCCGGGACAGGGGTCTAACGAGCAGTACTTC
CDR3 protein: CASSQRMPGQGSNEQYF